This T cell receptor beta chain was profiled in a study of blood T cell repertoires in COVID-19. Whole-study context: Both acute and convalescent COVID-19 samples were obtained from the United States, Italy and Spain. The analysed material was cDNA or gDNA that came from T cells, B-cell-depleted T cells, or PBMCs.

Here immunoSEQ multiplex PCR was the method, and the copy in TCRdb shows in-frame clones only, minus some. In the table there are about 74,000 clones, around 88% of which are singletons. There are 14 residues in the CDR3. Germline V gene lookup returns CDR1 LNHDA and CDR2 SQIVND (reference sequence). With 9 bases removed from V and 4 bases from J, the gap between germline ends came to 15 bases. This receptor was obtained from an elderly woman with acute or convalescent COVID-19. The sequenced material came from peripheral blood. The chain carries TRBV19 and TRBJ1-4; D is ambiguous. The CDR3 is CASSENTSNEKLFF. CDR3 nucleotides: TGTGCCAGCAGTGAAAATACAAGTAATGAAAAACTGTTTTTT.